This T cell receptor beta chain was captured in a study of cytomegalovirus exposure and HLA in healthy donors (dated by TCRdb to 2016 to 2017). Background for the entire study: An earlier analysis of some 550 of the donors reported about 290 Gb of sequence data and some 120 million unique TCR beta sequences from about 179 million T cells. High-throughput TCR immunosequencing, statistical association of individual TCRs with disease status, and machine learning were combined to predict cytomegalovirus infection status. Of the roughly 400 genotyped donors, approximately 80% fell in the genetic ancestry cluster associated with self-reported Caucasian donors. Along with the roughly 700-subject first cohort, a separate validation cohort of 120 different subjects was used. Alongside the repertoire data, information on donor age, sex, ethnicity and CMV serostatus was compiled. An early release that covered approximately 600 HLA-typed donors contained around 330 gigabases of sequencing data and about 84 million unique TCR sequences. The study aimed to test whether cataloging public T cell receptors could reveal signatures of past pathogen exposure. A later genetic analysis took genome-wide SNP genotypes for 398 of the 666 donors and used that subset as a discovery cohort. Every repertoire in the discovery cohort had been generated on one and the same sequencing platform. Among 300 to 500 genotyped donors of the cohort, an average of around 250,000 unique TCR beta nucleotide sequences was sequenced per donor, of which roughly 18% were non-productive. To decide whether each TCR beta V gene segment behaved as functional or pseudogenic, an earlier analysis of 587 of the donors relied on high-throughput TCR beta sequencing. A later analysis re-examined previously published TCR beta repertoires from more than 550 donors and added high-resolution HLA genotyping to investigate patterns of TCR occurrence. The study used immunosequencing to profile the T cell repertoires of some 600 subjects and linked those repertoires to cytomegalovirus serostatus. Class I and class II HLA loci were covered by the typing at four-digit resolution. The number of typed donors differed by locus: about 620-630 for A, B, C, DRB1 and DQB1; 522 for DQA1; fewer than 610 for DPA1; and 450 to 480 for DPB1. Rather than using new phenotypic data, the later analysis identified candidate immune exposures from TCR beta sequences and from how often those sequences occurred across donors. Roughly five DR-DQ haplotypes were treated as single units for association and clustering because of strong linkage in the cohort. Findings and caveats that apply to the study as a whole: Correlated functional status among segregating V segments might reflect linkage disequilibrium, but an unknown experimental factor could not be ruled out. Approximately 16 rarely observed V segments, including chromosome 9 orphons, were excluded from the earlier analysis of several hundred of the donors because counts were too low. In a later analysis, TCR association rates were found to vary across HLA loci, with the most associated TCRs seen for DRB1 alleles and the fewest for HLA-C alleles. Broadly in line with IMGT annotations, most TCR beta V segments showed up in productive rearrangements about 87% or about 30% of the time in an earlier analysis of several hundred of the donors. Most TCR sequences were seen in very few donors, while some public TCRs were found in many individuals. The classifier was reported to diagnose cytomegalovirus status with high specificity and sensitivity in both the original cohort and the validation cohort. Strong co-occurrence of HLA alleles, especially DR and DQ, made assigning TCR associations to individual alleles difficult. Compared with the roughly 710-donor mean, donors in an Asian-associated ancestry cluster had fewer N-insertions in productive TCRs, according to a later genetic analysis. Roughly uniform sequencing depth across donors was assumed in presence/absence analyses, although this assumption may not hold. A group of highly shared sequence variants was considered likely to be a technical artifact of the sequencing pipeline. Specific HLA alleles were associated with over 15,000 TCR beta sequences at a false discovery rate of 0.05 in a later analysis. In the study, approximately 160 TCR beta chains were listed as associated with cytomegalovirus. Several of the top co-occurrence clusters appeared to be linked to parvovirus B19, influenza, CMV and Epstein-Barr virus, according to a later analysis. Some IMGT-functional V segments, including TRBV6-2 and TRBV6-3, could not be told apart with the 87-base-pair reads, so those segments were excluded. The only immune exposure information available for the cohort was CMV serostatus. In vitro tests confirmed that three of the cytomegalovirus-associated TCR beta chains recognize cytomegalovirus antigens. A further reported finding was that TCR beta sequences accurately predicted the HLA-A and HLA-B alleles for most subjects in the first cohort. According to a later analysis, most CMV-associated TCR beta chains appeared to be HLA-restricted, and the HLA associations seemed to be driven largely by CMV exposure. Because HLA typing was missing for some donors at each locus, association tests included only the typed subset. A later genetic analysis associated a missense DCLRE1C variant with V-gene and J-gene trimming of TCR beta chains, and an independent cohort replicated the association. Compared with equally common non-associated chains, HLA-associated TCR beta chains in a later analysis were more clonally expanded and had lower generation probabilities. In this cohort, only TCR beta chains were sequenced, and detectable features were limited by the absence of alpha or paired-chain data. It was suggested by the authors that the approach could potentially be generalized to other disease states and immunological phenotypes.

Libraries were built with the immunoSEQ multiplex PCR assay. For the multiplex PCR, a mixture combining 60 forward primers for TCR Vbeta segments and 13 reverse primers for TCR Jbeta segments was used. The CDR3 region of rearranged TCR beta genes was amplified from genomic DNA by a multiplex PCR assay. The Illumina HiSeq System was used to sequence the amplified TCR beta libraries as 87-base-pair reads. On the authors' methods: In a later analysis, 80 million or so unique TCR beta chains were counted across the 500 to 700 repertoires, and roughly 11 million of these chains were shared by at least two donors. To remove PCR and sequencing errors, raw reads were error-corrected and collapsed into unique sequences using a nearest-neighbor algorithm that merged closely related sequences. V, D and J gene segments were assigned by aligning CDR3 sequences to IMGT reference sequences. Each retained sequence needed at least a six-nucleotide match to both a V gene segment and a J gene segment. A rearrangement counted as productive if the CDR3 had no stop codons and remained in frame with V and J, and every other rearrangement counted as non-productive. CDR3 was defined by IMGT convention, running from the second conserved V-encoded cysteine to the conserved J-encoded phenylalanine. The earlier analysis of roughly 590 of the donors excluded sequences that lacked an unambiguous match to a single V gene segment. An earlier analysis of around 600 of the donors classified V segments as functional when productive rearrangements were above 56.7% and as segregating when the standard deviation between donors was above 5%. To diagnose cytomegalovirus status from the catalog of TCR beta chain sequences, a statistical classification framework was built. In a later analysis, V and J genes were assigned by comparing TCR nucleotide sequences against IMGT/GENE-DB human TR gene sequences. A later analysis assigned CDR3 sequences and most-parsimonious VDJ recombination scenarios with the TCRdist pipeline. In a later analysis, every TCR beta chain was defined by the combination of its CDR3 amino acid sequence and its V-gene family, and reads without a unique V-gene family were dropped. In a later analysis, approximately 640 highly shared, low-generation-probability nucleotide sequences were removed to address suspected cross-contamination and a sequencing artifact. In a later analysis, a clonal expansion index was calculated for each public chain from normalized within-repertoire ranks of inferred template counts. Generation probabilities in a later analysis came from a VDJ recombination model fitted to out-of-frame rearrangements, and those results were checked against IGoR. In a later analysis, TCR-TCR, TCR-HLA and TCR-CMV co-occurrence was scored with hypergeometric tests, and a repertoire-size bias correction was applied to TCR pairs. False discovery rates were estimated in a later analysis by permuting HLA or CMV assignments 20 times. In a later analysis, co-occurring TCRs were grouped using DBSCAN, with TCRdist sequence similarity added in when clustering inside HLA-allele-positive subsets. Repertoires with fewer than 30,000 or more than 120,000 public chains were left out of co-occurrence clustering, as were four to six repertoires with anomalous nucleotide sharing. TCRdb took this table from immuneACCESS and kept in-frame rearrangements with V and J called. Such tables lack part of the clones; where checked against another copy, unresolved V genes explain under half of the gap, and the rest is unexplained. V and J calls and clone size follow that table, whereas D and trimming were derived from the DNA. This sample has 93,000 or so clones in its table, and around 61% of those were observed once. Jointly, the top ten make up less than 3.5% of the sample.

There are a few counts of this clone. The antigen it recognizes is unknown. No qualities accompany the bases; no much larger clone lies one base away. The germline V gene (reference sequence) gives CDR1 as SEHNR and CDR2 as FQNEAQ. The V and J ends are trimmed by 3 bases and 1 base, leaving 3 bases between them. The CDR3, cysteine through phenylalanine, is 12 amino acids long. Here the CDR3 DNA is all that survives: 36 bases in frame from base 1. The cohort consisted of fewer than 700 healthy bone marrow donors. Cohort members were all nominally healthy when sampled, although unrecorded immune exposures were likely present. The donor tested CMV seronegative, placing the donor among the roughly 400 seronegative members of the cohort. Every donor gave a peripheral blood sample, and the peripheral blood mononuclear cells from that sample were used for TCR beta sequencing. Genomic DNA extraction from the blood cell samples was performed with the Qiagen DNeasy Blood Extraction Kit.

The sequencing sample was made of PBMCs. The TCR sequence derives from a woman between 45 and 60 years old in good health and CMV-seronegative. This chain joins TRBV7-9 to TRBJ2-5; a confident D gene designation cannot be given. The CDR3 loop reads CASSFSQETQYF. The sequence in DNA is TGTGCCAGCAGCTTTAGCCAAGAGACCCAGTACTTC.